Listed here are 27 T cell receptor beta chains from one sample, sequenced in a study of post-analysis software for immune sequencing data. Each TCR beta cDNA library carried unique molecular identifiers. TCRdb used MiXCR to reprocess the PCR reads, holding one entry per CDR3 protein. The sample shows about 560,000 distinct CDR3 sequences, 40% to 50% of them seen only once. Study-level results: With TRBV5-6, TRBV5-1 and TRBV20-1 included, about five TRBV segments were more frequent in patients than in controls.

The antigens for these receptors are not known. The specimen sequenced was blood. These receptors were taken from a girl between 5 and 17 years old with multiple sclerosis.

V and J are TRBV12-3 or TRBV12-4 and TRBJ1-1, with D unresolved. Trimming took off 3 bases at V and 5 bases at J, with 7 bases between the two ends. There are 12 residues in the CDR3. CDR3 in amino acids: CASSLVLTEAFF. The CDR3 DNA is TGTGCCAGCAGTTTGGTACTGACTGAAGCTTTCTTT.

The chain joins TRBV3-1 to TRBJ1-2; possible D gene TRBD1, 6 bases. The CDR3 has 14 residues. V lost 4 bases and J lost 6, with 15 bases in between. The germline CDR1 and CDR2 sequences are LGHDT and YNNKEL (reference sequence). The CDR3 nucleotides read TGTGCCAGCAGCCCATACCAGGGGAAGAATGGCTACACCTTC. Protein: CASSPYQGKNGYTF.

The chain combines TRBV5-1 with TRBJ1-1; 7 nucleotides agree with TRBD1. The CDR3 runs 12 residues. J was trimmed by 7 bases and V by 4 bases; bases with no gene match: 4. Germline V gene lookup returns CDR1 SGHRS and CDR2 YFSETQ. CDR3 coding DNA: TGCGCCAGCAGCAGAGGACAGGATGAAGCTTTCTTT. Its protein is CASSRGQDEAFF.

The rearrangement uses TRBV7-9 and TRBJ2-5; the D is unclear. The better agreement between TRBJ2-7 and the DNA end casts doubt on the J call. Germline CDR1 reads SEHNR; CDR2 reads FQNEAQ (reference sequence). The CDR3 consists of 13 residues. The CDR3 sequence: CASSPDISGEQYF. The CDR3 bases are TGTGCCAGCAGCCCCGACATCTCCGGCGAGCAGTACTTC.

A few counts support this clonotype. V and J are TRBV7-6 and TRBJ2-1; 9 positions match TRBD2. The J segment lost 3 bases and the V segment lost 1 base, leaving 10 bases of the junction unmatched. Germline V gene lookup returns CDR1 SGHVS and CDR2 FNYEAQ. The CDR3 extends over 18 amino acids. The DNA for the CDR3 is TGTGCCAGCAGCTTAGGGGGCGGGGGGGCCGAACTCTACAATGAGCAGTTCTTC. Translated, it gives CASSLGGGGAELYNEQFF.

This chain joins TRBV29-1 and TRBJ1-1; possibly TRBD1 for D (5 bases). V lost 7 bases and J 4 bases, leaving 16 bases between the germline ends. The CDR3 contains 13 residues. Germline V gene sequence: CDR1 SQVTM, CDR2 ANQGSEA. The CDR3 DNA is TGCAGCGCCGAGGGGCTGTGGGGCACTGAAGCTTTCTTT. It specifies CSAEGLWGTEAFF.

This chain connects TRBV20-1 to TRBJ2-7; 10 nucleotides match TRBD2. The CDR3 length is 13 residues. The V and J ends lost 5 bases and 2 bases, in that order; junction bases with no gene match: 3. The germline CDR1 and CDR2 sequences are DFQATT and SNEGSKA (reference sequence). CDR3 amino acids: CSALTSGAYEQYF. The CDR3 region has the DNA TGCAGTGCTCTAACTAGCGGGGCCTACGAGCAGTACTTC.

The V gene is TRBV29-1, the J gene TRBJ2-6; D is undetermined. The CDR3 is made up of 14 amino acids. In germline, CDR1 is SQVTM, CDR2 ANQGSEA. The V and J ends lost 3 bases and 0 bases respectively, with 6 bases between them. The CDR3 spells CSVDAVSGANVLTF. The CDR3, as DNA: TGCAGCGTTGATGCGGTCTCTGGGGCCAACGTCCTGACTTTC.

This clonotype has a count of ten or more. The gene calls are TRBV2 and TRBJ2-3, with a weak D call TRBD2 (6 bases). The CDR3 is 14 amino acids. The germline CDR1 and CDR2 sequences are SNHLY and FYNNEI. The ends were cut back, 6 bases at V and 1 base at J, with 11 bases in the middle. The CDR3 loop reads CASSRGTRTDTQYF. The CDR3 bases are TGTGCCAGCAGCCGGGGGACCCGCACAGATACGCAGTATTTT.

This clonotype has only one observation. The chain's CDR3 is CASSPSTGETQYF. The CDR3 DNA reads as TGTGCCAGCTCACCATCTACGGGGGAGACCCAGTACTTC. The rearrangement uses TRBV18 and TRBJ2-5; D perhaps matches TRBD2 (5 bases). V was clipped by 2 bases and J by 5 bases, with 9 bases between them. Germline CDR1 reads KGHSH; CDR2 reads LQKENI. The CDR3 has 13 residues.

The chain has TRBV7-6 and TRBJ1-2, with unresolved D. V shed 0 bases and J shed 7 bases, with 12 bases lying between them. Germline CDR1 reads SGHVS; CDR2 reads FNYEAQ. This CDR3 contains 14 residues. The CDR3 DNA reads as TGTGCCAGCAGCTTAGCGACGGCAGGAGGTGGCTACACCTTC. It codes for CASSLATAGGGYTF.

V is TRBV5-1 and J is TRBJ2-4; D might be TRBD2 (6 bases). The DNA end lines up better with TRBJ2-7; the J call may be wrong. Germline values: CDR1 SGHRS, CDR2 YFSETQ. The CDR3 extends over 15 amino acids. The CDR3 sequence: CASSILAGSLGEQYF. The CDR3 nucleotides read TGCGCCAGCAGCATACTGGCGGGGTCCCTCGGCGAGCAGTACTTC.

Of note for this clonotype: One junction end does not reproduce the germline sequence, and a read error may be involved. The rearrangement joins TRBV29-1 to TRBJ2-5; TRBD1 might be the D (7 bases). Per the germline V gene, CDR1 is SQVTM and CDR2 is ANQGSEA. The CDR3 is made up of 13 amino acids. CDR3 protein: CSVVIQGGESQYF. The CDR3 coding sequence is TGCAGCGTTGTCATCCAGGGGGGAGAGTCCCAGTACTTC.

The chain couples TRBV4-1 to TRBJ2-3; 9 bases fit TRBD2. J gave up 5 bases and V 2 bases, and 5 bases lay outside the gene matches. The CDR3 spans 15 residues. The germline gives CDR1 MGHRA, CDR2 YSYEKL. DNA of the CDR3: TGCGCCAGCAGCCAACCGGCGGGAGGGAGAGATACGCAGTATTTT. The encoded protein is CASSQPAGGRDTQYF.

A remark on this clonotype: This sequence may be a read error, since a much larger clone differs from it by one base. The genes are TRBV5-1 and TRBJ1-4; no definite D call. Germline assignment: CDR1 SGHRS and CDR2 YFSETQ. CDR3 size: 14 residues. This CDR3 reads CASSAGSTNEKLYF. DNA of the CDR3: TGCGCCAGCAGCGCAGGATCAACTAATGAAAAACTGTATTTT.

The chain uses TRBV12-3 or TRBV12-4 and TRBJ2-7, with D possibly being TRBD2 (7 bases). This CDR3 is built from 13 residues. The V end was cut by 3 bases, the J end by 5 bases, with 11 bases between. In DNA form, the CDR3 reads TGTGCCAGCAGTTTCGGGGGGCAGGACGAGCAGTACTTC. This codes for CASSFGGQDEQYF.

V usage is TRBV12-3 or TRBV12-4 and J usage is TRBJ2-4; D is unresolved. Trimming pared 2 bases from V and 4 bases from J, leaving 9 bases between. This CDR3 has 14 amino acids. The CDR3 DNA is TGTGCCAGCAGTTTATCCTACAGAAAAAACATTCAGTACTTC. It translates to CASSLSYRKNIQYF.

The gene calls are TRBV28 and TRBJ2-7; 12 bases map to TRBD2. Germline values: CDR1 MDHEN, CDR2 SYDVKM. The CDR3 loop spans 14 amino acids. Trimming removed 5 bases from V and 6 bases from J; junction bases left unmatched: 5. The CDR3 DNA follows: TGTGCCAGCAGTGTGACTAGCGGGAGAGGCGAGCAGTACTTC. It specifies CASSVTSGRGEQYF.

V usage is TRBV29-1 and J usage is TRBJ2-7, with D possibly being TRBD1 (6 bases). Trimming left V 3 bases short and J 2 bases short, with 11 bases between. Germline V gives CDR1 SQVTM, CDR2 ANQGSEA. This CDR3 has 13 amino acids. CDR3 protein: CSVELRGAYEQYF. The CDR3 DNA sequence: TGCAGCGTTGAGCTCAGGGGAGCCTACGAGCAGTACTTC.

The chain couples TRBV27 to TRBJ1-4; 8 nucleotides align to TRBD1. The CDR3 has 16 residues. J gave up 10 bases and V 3 bases, and 13 bases lay outside the gene matches. The V gene's germline CDR1 is MNHEY and CDR2 SMNVEV (reference sequence). The CDR3 protein is CASSFLGGRGHGKLFF. The CDR3 DNA reads as TGTGCCAGCAGTTTTCTTGGGGGCAGGGGGCATGGAAAACTGTTTTTT.

The rearrangement uses TRBV6-2 or TRBV6-3 and TRBJ2-7, with TRBD2 matching over 7 bases. The CDR3 length is 17 residues. J lost 4 bases, V lost 2 bases, and 14 bases had no gene match. Germline V CDR1 and CDR2: MNHEY, SVGEGT. The CDR3 loop is CASSYESGKHLSYEQYF. CDR3 in DNA: TGTGCCAGCAGTTACGAGAGCGGGAAACATCTATCATACGAGCAGTACTTC.

The chain links TRBV4-1 to TRBJ2-5, with unresolved D. The CDR3 totals 13 residues. The V end was cut by 1 base, the J end by 5 bases, with 8 bases between. Germline-derived CDR1 and CDR2 are MGHRA and YSYEKL. The CDR3 DNA reads as TGCGCCAGCAGCCAAGTTTTTCGGGAGACCCAGTACTTC. Amino acids: CASSQVFRETQYF.

This clonotype was found a few times. The CDR3 DNA reads TGTGCCAGCAGTACCCGGGGGATTGGCTACACCTTC. It translates to CASSTRGIGYTF. The J gene is TRBJ1-2, the V gene TRBV12-3 or TRBV12-4; maybe TRBD1 (5 bases). The CDR3 consists of 12 residues. Trimming pared 5 bases from V and 7 bases from J, leaving 11 bases between.

This clonotype appeared a single time. CDR3 coding DNA: TGCAGCGTGGTTACAGGGGACACTGAAGCTTTCTTT. As protein: CSVVTGDTEAFF. The rearrangement joins TRBV29-1 to TRBJ1-1; the match to TRBD1 covers 7 bases. Looked up from germline, CDR1 is SQVTM and CDR2 is ANQGSEA. The length of the CDR3 is 12 residues. With 6 bases clipped from V and 3 bases from J, the junction kept 4 bases outside the gene matches.

The chain has TRBV28 and TRBJ2-7; D unclear. Germline CDR1 reads MDHEN; CDR2 reads SYDVKM. The CDR3 has 16 residues. V lost 2 bases and J 2 bases, leaving 16 bases between the germline ends. This chain's CDR3 is CASSLVAVPRTYEQYF. Written as DNA, the CDR3 is TGTGCCAGCAGTTTAGTGGCAGTTCCGAGAACCTACGAGCAGTACTTC.

This clonotype was detected a few times. The J gene is TRBJ2-1, the V gene TRBV5-1; 11 bases align to TRBD2. Losses at the gene ends were 3 bases for V and 9 bases for J; bases not matched to a gene: 11. Germline V gene lookup returns CDR1 SGHRS and CDR2 YFSETQ. The CDR3 loop spans 16 amino acids. CDR3 DNA sequence: TGCGCCAGCAGCTCCCCGGTGGTAGCGGGGGGGCGTGAGCAGTTCTTC. The encoded protein is CASSSPVVAGGREQFF.

V usage is TRBV20-1 and J usage is TRBJ2-3; D not certain. The CDR3 has 12 amino acids. CDR1 and CDR2 (germline): DFQATT, SNEGSKA (reference sequence). The V end lost 4 bases, the J end lost 3 bases, and 8 bases lay between the germline ends. CDR3 sequence (DNA): TGCAGTGCTACAACCTCTACAGATACGCAGTATTTT. It yields the protein CSATTSTDTQYF.